The entry that follows covers one T cell receptor (beta chain) sequence. Antigen: not known. Germline V lookup: CDR1 SGDLS, CDR2 YYNGEE. The junction had 7 bases not matched to a gene; V was cut back by 4 bases and J by 2 bases. The CDR3 has 15 amino acids. This sample is drawn from a study of cytomegalovirus exposure and HLA in healthy donors. Study-wide findings and caveats: Using the classifier, cytomegalovirus status was reportedly diagnosed with high specificity and sensitivity. Most TCR sequences proved rare, with some public TCRs found in many donors.

Profiled with immunoSEQ multiplex PCR; TCRdb holds only in-frame clones, not every one. Of approximately 90,000 clones detected, approximately 93% appear once; the ten largest clones hold 1% to 1.4%. The sequenced sample was PBMCs. The rearrangement links TRBV9 to TRBJ2-5, with 8 bases matching TRBD2. The clonotype was recovered from a woman in her 30s in good health and CMV-seropositive. DNA for the CDR3: TGTGCCAGCAGCTCTATAGCGGGGACTCAAGAGACCCAGTACTTC. It codes for CASSSIAGTQETQYF.